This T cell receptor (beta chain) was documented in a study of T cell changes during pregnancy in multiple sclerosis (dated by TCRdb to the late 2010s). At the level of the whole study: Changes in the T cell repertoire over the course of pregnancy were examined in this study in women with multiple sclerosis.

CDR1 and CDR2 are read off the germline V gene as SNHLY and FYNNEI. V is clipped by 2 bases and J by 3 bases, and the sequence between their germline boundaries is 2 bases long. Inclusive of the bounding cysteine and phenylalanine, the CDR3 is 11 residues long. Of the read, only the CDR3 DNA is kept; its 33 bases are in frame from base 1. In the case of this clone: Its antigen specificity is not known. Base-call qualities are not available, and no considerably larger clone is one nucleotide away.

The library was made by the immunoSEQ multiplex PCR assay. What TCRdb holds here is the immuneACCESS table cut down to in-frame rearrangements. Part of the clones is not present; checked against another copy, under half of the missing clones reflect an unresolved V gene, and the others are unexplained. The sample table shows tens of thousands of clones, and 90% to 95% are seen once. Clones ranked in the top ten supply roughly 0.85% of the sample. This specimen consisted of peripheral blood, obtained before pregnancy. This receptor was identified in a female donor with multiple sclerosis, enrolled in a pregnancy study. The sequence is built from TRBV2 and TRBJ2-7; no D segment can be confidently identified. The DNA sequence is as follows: TGTGCCAGCAGTGAACTCTACGAGCAGTACTTC. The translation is CASSELYEQYF.